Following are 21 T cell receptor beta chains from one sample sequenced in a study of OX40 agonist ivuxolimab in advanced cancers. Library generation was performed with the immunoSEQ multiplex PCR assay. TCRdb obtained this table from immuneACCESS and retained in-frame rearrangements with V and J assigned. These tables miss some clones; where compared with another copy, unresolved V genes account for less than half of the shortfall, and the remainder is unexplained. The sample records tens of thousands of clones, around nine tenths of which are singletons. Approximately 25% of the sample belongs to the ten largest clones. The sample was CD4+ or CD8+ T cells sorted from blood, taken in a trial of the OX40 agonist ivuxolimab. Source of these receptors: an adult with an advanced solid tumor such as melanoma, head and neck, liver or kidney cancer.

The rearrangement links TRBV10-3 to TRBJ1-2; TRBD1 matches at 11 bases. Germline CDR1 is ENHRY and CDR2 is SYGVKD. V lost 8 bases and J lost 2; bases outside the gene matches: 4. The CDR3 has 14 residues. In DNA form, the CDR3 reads TGTGCCATCGGTAGGGACAGGGGGAACTATGGCTACACCTTC. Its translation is CAIGRDRGNYGYTF.

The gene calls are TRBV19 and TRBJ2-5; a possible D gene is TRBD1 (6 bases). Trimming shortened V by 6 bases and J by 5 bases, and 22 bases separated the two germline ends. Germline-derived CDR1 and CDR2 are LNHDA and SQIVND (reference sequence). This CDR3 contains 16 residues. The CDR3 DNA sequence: TGTGCCAGTAGCCCATATGGCTATGCTAGGGGGGAGACCCAGTACTTC. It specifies CASSPYGYARGETQYF.

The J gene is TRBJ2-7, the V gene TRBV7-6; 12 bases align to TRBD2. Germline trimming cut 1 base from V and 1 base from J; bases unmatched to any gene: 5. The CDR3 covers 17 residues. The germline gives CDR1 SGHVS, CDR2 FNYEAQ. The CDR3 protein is CASSLGLAGGPSYEQYF. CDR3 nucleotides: TGTGCCAGCAGCTTAGGGCTAGCGGGAGGGCCGTCCTACGAGCAGTACTTC.

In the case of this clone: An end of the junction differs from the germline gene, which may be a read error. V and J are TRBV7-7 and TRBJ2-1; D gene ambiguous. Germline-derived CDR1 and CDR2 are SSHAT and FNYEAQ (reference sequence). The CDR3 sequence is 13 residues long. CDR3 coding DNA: TGTGCTAGCAGCTTATCCCCCTACAATGAGCAGTTCTTC. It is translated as CASSLSPYNEQFF.

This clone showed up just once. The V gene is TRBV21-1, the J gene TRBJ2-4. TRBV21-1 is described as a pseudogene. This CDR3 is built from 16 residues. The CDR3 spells CASSTRSDLAKNIQYF. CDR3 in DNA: TGTGCCAGCAGCACTCGTTCCGATCTAGCCAAAAACATTCAGTACTTC.

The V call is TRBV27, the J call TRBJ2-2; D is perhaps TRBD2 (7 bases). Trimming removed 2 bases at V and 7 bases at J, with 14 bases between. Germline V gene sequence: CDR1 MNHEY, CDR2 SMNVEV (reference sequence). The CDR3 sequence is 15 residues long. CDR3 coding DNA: TGTGCCAGCAGTTTAGGGGGGGGGCATGGCGGGGAGCTGTTTTTT. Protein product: CASSLGGGHGGELFF.

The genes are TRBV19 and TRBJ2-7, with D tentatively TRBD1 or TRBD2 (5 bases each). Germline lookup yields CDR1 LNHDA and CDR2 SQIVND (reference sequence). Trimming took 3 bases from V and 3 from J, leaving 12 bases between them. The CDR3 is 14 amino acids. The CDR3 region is CASSIGGGVYEQYF. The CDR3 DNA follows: TGTGCCAGTAGTATCGGTGGGGGTGTCTACGAGCAGTACTTC.

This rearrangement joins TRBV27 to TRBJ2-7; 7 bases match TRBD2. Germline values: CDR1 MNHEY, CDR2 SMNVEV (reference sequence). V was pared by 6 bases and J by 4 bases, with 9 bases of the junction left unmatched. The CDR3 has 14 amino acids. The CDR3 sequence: CASSPGGSLYEQYF. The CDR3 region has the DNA TGTGCCAGCAGCCCCGGGGGGTCCCTTTACGAGCAGTACTTC.

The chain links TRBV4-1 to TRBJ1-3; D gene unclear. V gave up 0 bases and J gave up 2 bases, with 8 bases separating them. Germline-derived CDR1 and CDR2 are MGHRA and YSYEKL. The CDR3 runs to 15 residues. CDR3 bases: TGCGCCAGCAGCCAAGAGTGGGTCGCTGGAAACACCATATATTTT. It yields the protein CASSQEWVAGNTIYF.

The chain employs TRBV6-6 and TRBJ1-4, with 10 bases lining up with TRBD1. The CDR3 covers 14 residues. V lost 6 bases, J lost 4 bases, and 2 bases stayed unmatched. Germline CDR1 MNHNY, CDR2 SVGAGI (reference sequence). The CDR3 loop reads CASRGQGINEKLFF. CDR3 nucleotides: TGTGCCAGCAGGGGACAGGGGATTAATGAAAAACTGTTTTTT.

CDR3 loop: CASSLSNSIGELFF. CDR3 DNA sequence: TGTGCCAGCAGTTTATCGAACTCCATCGGGGAGCTGTTTTTT. The chain uses TRBV27 and TRBJ2-2, with D unclear. The CDR3 consists of 14 residues. Germline CDR1 and CDR2: MNHEY and SMNVEV (reference sequence). V lost 0 bases and J 7 bases, leaving 9 bases between the germline ends.

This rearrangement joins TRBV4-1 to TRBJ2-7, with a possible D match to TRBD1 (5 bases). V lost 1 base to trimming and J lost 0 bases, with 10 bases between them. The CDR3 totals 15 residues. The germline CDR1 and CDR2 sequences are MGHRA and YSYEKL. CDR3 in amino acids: CASSQVYRSSYEQYF. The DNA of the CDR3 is TGCGCCAGCAGCCAAGTCTACAGGAGCTCCTACGAGCAGTACTTC.

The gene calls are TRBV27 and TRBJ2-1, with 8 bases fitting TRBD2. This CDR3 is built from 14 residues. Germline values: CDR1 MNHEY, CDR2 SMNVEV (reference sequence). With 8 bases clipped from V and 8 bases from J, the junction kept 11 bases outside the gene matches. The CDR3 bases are TGTGCCAGCTCCTCCCCGGGGGGGGGCGATGAGCAGTTCTTC. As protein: CASSSPGGGDEQFF.

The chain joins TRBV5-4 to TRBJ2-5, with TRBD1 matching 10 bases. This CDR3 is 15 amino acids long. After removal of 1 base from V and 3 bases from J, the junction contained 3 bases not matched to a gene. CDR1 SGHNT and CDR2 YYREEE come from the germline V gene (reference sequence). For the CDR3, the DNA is TGTGCCAGCAGCTTGACAGGGACAGGGGAAGAGACCCAGTACTTC. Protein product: CASSLTGTGEETQYF.

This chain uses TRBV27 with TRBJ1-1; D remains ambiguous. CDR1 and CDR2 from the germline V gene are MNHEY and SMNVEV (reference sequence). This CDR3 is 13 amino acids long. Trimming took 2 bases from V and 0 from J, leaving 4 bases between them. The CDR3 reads CASSLGLNTEAFF. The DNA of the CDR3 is TGTGCCAGCAGTTTAGGGTTGAACACTGAAGCTTTCTTT.

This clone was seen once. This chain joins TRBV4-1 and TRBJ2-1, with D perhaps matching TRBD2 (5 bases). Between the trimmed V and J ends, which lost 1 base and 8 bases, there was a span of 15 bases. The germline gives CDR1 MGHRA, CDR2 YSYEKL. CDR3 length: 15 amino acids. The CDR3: CASSQASGNGDEQFF. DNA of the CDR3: TGCGCCAGCAGCCAAGCCAGCGGCAATGGCGATGAGCAGTTCTTC.

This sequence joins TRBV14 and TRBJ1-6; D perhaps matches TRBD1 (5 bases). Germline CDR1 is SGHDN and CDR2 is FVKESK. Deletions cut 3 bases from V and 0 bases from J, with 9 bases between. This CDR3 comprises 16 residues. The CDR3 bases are TGTGCCAGCAGCCACCCCGGGGGCTCCTATAATTCACCCCTCCACTTT. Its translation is CASSHPGGSYNSPLHF.

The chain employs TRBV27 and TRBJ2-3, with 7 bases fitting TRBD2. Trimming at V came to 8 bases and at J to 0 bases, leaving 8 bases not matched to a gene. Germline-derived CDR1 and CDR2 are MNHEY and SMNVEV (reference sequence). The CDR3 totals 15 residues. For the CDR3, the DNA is TGTGCCAGCGGAACACTAGCGACTAGCACAGATACGCAGTATTTT. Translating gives CASGTLATSTDTQYF.

CDR3 in amino acids: CASSPGTGELFF. The CDR3 DNA reads as TGTGCCAGCTCACCAGGGACCGGGGAGCTGTTTTTT. V usage is TRBV18 and J usage is TRBJ2-2; D call uncertain. Per the germline V gene, CDR1 is KGHSH and CDR2 is LQKENI. Deletions cut 2 bases from V and 5 bases from J, with 3 bases between. The CDR3 consists of 12 residues.

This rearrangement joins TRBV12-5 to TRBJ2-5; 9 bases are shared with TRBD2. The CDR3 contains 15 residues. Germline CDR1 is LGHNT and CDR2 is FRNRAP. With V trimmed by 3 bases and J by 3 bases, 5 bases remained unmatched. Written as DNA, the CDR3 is TGTGCTAGTGGTTTCGACTTAGCGGGAGAAGAGACCCAGTACTTC. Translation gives CASGFDLAGEETQYF. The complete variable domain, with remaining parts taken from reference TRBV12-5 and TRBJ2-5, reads DARVTQTPRHKVTEMGQEVTMRCQPILGHNTVFWYRQTMMQGLELLAYFRNRAPLDDSGMPKDRFSAEMPDATLATLKIQPSEPRDSAVYFCASGFDLAGEETQYFGPGTRLLVL.

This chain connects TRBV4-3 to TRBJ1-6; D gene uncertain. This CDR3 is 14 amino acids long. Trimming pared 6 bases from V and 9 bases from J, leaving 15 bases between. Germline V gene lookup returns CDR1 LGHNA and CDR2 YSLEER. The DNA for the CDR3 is TGCGCCAGCAGTCTGCTGGGTACGGGTTCACCCCTCCACTTT. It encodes CASSLLGTGSPLHF.